The 7 T cell receptor beta chains below were found in one sample sequenced in a study of blood T cell repertoires in COVID-19. TCRdb's copy holds only in-frame clones and misses some; the assay was immunoSEQ multiplex PCR. In the table there are tens of thousands of clones, about four fifths of which are singletons. Material for sequencing was peripheral blood. The receptors derive from a human donor in a cohort sampled during active COVID-19.

This chain links TRBV2 with TRBJ2-7, with TRBD1 as a possible D gene (6 bases). The V and J ends lost 9 bases and 1 base respectively, with 7 bases between them. This CDR3 has 11 residues. CDR1 is SNHLY and CDR2 is FYNNEI in the germline V gene. The CDR3 reads CARQGSYEQYF. DNA of the CDR3: TGTGCCAGACAGGGATCCTACGAGCAGTACTTC.

This chain's CDR3 is CASSGQRESGELFF. Written as DNA, the CDR3 is TGTGCCAGCTCGGGGCAGAGAGAGTCCGGGGAGCTGTTTTTT. The chain is built from TRBV18 and TRBJ2-2; D is possibly TRBD1 (5 bases). The V end lost 6 bases, the J end lost 6 bases, and 14 bases lay between the germline ends. This CDR3 spans 14 amino acids. Germline CDR1 is KGHSH and CDR2 is LQKENI.

This clone was detected once. The chain carries TRBV28 and TRBJ1-6, with 9 bases fitting TRBD1. Germline trimming cut 5 bases from V and 7 bases from J; bases unmatched to any gene: 0. Germline V CDR1 and CDR2: MDHEN, SYDVKM. This CDR3 is 13 amino acids long. The CDR3 is CASSGQGNSPLHF. CDR3 in DNA: TGTGCCAGCAGTGGACAGGGGAATTCACCCCTCCACTTT.

This chain uses TRBV27 with TRBJ2-2; 7 nucleotides line up with TRBD1. Germline CDR1 MNHEY, CDR2 SMNVEV (reference sequence). CDR3 size: 15 residues. The J segment lost 4 bases and the V segment lost 5 bases, leaving 7 bases of the junction unmatched. CDR3: CASSPRDSLTGELFF. CDR3 coding DNA: TGTGCCAGCAGTCCTAGGGACAGCCTCACCGGGGAGCTGTTTTTT.

This clone occurred once. V is TRBV14 and J is TRBJ1-2; 8 bases map to TRBD1. Germline CDR1 reads SGHDN; CDR2 reads FVKESK. The V segment lost 1 base and the J segment 5 bases; nucleotides outside the gene matches: 6. This CDR3 contains 15 residues. This chain's CDR3 is CASSQAGTGIYGYTF. The CDR3 bases are TGTGCCAGCAGCCAAGCAGGGACAGGAATTTATGGCTACACCTTC.

The V and J genes are TRBV5-5 and TRBJ2-7; 11 positions match TRBD1. The CDR3 loop spans 17 amino acids. Trimming at V came to 3 bases and at J to 0 bases, leaving 8 bases not matched to a gene. From germline, CDR1 is SGHKS and CDR2 YYEKEE (reference sequence). The CDR3 protein is CASSSHWTGGDSYEQYF. CDR3 DNA sequence: TGTGCCAGCAGCTCTCACTGGACAGGGGGCGACTCCTACGAGCAGTACTTC.

Only a few counts were recorded for this clone. The chain's CDR3 is CASSRAGVLETQYF. The CDR3 DNA reads TGTGCCAGCAGTCGTGCAGGGGTACTAGAGACCCAGTACTTC. The V call is TRBV7-2, the J call TRBJ2-5; TRBD1 is a possible D gene (6 bases). The CDR3 sequence is 14 residues long. Trimming took off 6 bases at V and 4 bases at J, with 15 bases between the two ends. Germline V CDR1 and CDR2: SGHTA, FQGNSA.